This T cell receptor beta chain was identified during a study of blood T cells in healthy people across ages. Study outcomes and limitations: With donor CMV status unknown, expanded clonotype changes were possibly confounded. Researchers deemed the diversity estimates from one million T cells underestimates.

A second PCR of 7 to 11 cycles used a sample-barcoded 5' primer and a J-beta primer mix. Each cDNA molecule was tagged by a template-switch adaptor with 12 random nucleotides. Via MiXCR, TCRdb re-called the 5' RACE reads, giving one row per CDR3 protein. The sample lists 1.6 million or so distinct CDR3 sequences, around 36% seen once, with about 11% in the top ten. Germline V gene sequence: CDR1 SEHNR, CDR2 FQNEAQ (reference sequence). The CDR3 sequence is 15 residues long. V dropped 1 base and J dropped 7 bases, with 14 bases sitting between them. This clonotype was seen a few times. Its antigen is as yet unknown.

The specimen sequenced was blood. The source of this sequence is a woman aged 25 to 39 in good health. J is TRBJ2-1 and V is TRBV7-9, with D maybe TRBD1 (5 bases). CDR3 in amino acids: CASSLVAGSRNEQFF. DNA for the CDR3: TGTGCCAGCAGCTTAGTGGCAGGGTCGCGAAATGAGCAGTTCTTC.